This T cell receptor beta chain was captured by sequencing in a study of control samples from healthy donors and cancer patients. CDR1 is SGHNT and CDR2 is YYREEE in the germline V gene (reference sequence). V was trimmed by 4 bases and J by 5 bases, leaving 10 bases between them. This CDR3 region has 14 residues. Repertoires were generated with immunoSEQ multiplex PCR, while TCRdb's copy carries only in-frame clones and drops some. Of around 140,000 clones in the sample, roughly nine tenths were seen once. The clonotype comes from a man between 18 and 29 years old in good health. Material for sequencing was blood. This sequence joins TRBV5-4 and TRBJ1-6; a possible D gene is TRBD1 (5 bases). The CDR3 region has the DNA TGTGCCAGCAGCCCGGGACGAAATAATTCACCCCTCCACTTT. Its translation: CASSPGRNNSPLHF.